This T cell receptor (beta chain) was found in a study of human T cells and chemical hapten exposure. Findings and caveats of the study: The count of PT1 expanded TCRs correlated positively with patch test score.

TCRdb itself ran the RACE reads through MiXCR, one entry per CDR3 protein. The sample lists about 250,000 distinct CDR3 sequences, just under 8% seen once, with about 1.2% in the top ten. Per the germline V gene, CDR1 is SQVTM and CDR2 is ANQGSEA. J gave up 4 bases and V 4 bases, and 5 bases lay outside the gene matches. The CDR3 contains 14 residues. With respect to this clonotype: The antigen remains undetermined.

The time point here: pre-sensitization, week 0. Noted treatment: therapeutic diphenylcyclopropenone sensitization with weekly scalp DPC. The gene calls are TRBV29-1 and TRBJ2-5, with TRBD2 matching 11 bases. The clonotype comes from a man in his late teens or twenties with alopecia areata. Some clones in this sample may be carry-over from other donors' samples. The sequencing used whole blood, collected in connection with sensitization to the hapten diphenylcyclopropenone (DPC). The CDR3 DNA reads as TGCAGCGTTGGATTAACTAGCGGGGGAGAGACCCAGTACTTC. Translation: CSVGLTSGGETQYF.